These 25 T cell receptor beta chains were sequenced from one sample in a study of T-cell reconstitution after alpha-beta-depleted transplantation in children (dated by TCRdb to 2016 to 2017). Library construction relied on PCR. Data came from an Illumina HiSeq 2500. Molecular barcoding was employed in the preparation of TCR libraries, with unique molecular identifiers being used to normalize TCRbeta repertoire quantification. Using fastp trimming at Q25 and MiXCR clonotype assembly, TCRdb reanalyzed the public sequencing data and kept in-frame beta chains. Every distinct CDR3 protein forms one entry, paired with its most common genes and DNA. This sample is represented by just over 350,000 distinct CDR3 sequences; about an eighth of them were singletons. The ten top clones hold over 3.5% of the sample. The sample here was PBMCs, taken from the stem cell graft. The receptors derive from a human donor who donated a stem cell graft to a child with Fanconi anemia.

This clonotype has only a few counts. The V call is TRBV5-6, the J call TRBJ1-1; D is perhaps TRBD1 (5 bases). V lost 4 bases, J lost 5 bases, and 18 bases lay in between. Germline V gives CDR1 SGHDT, CDR2 YYEEEE. The CDR3 spans 15 residues. The chain's CDR3 is CASSLTGTLGTEAFF. CDR3 bases: TGTGCCAGCAGCCTAACCGGGACCCTGGGGACTGAAGCTTTCTTT.

At least ten counts were recorded for this clonotype. The chain carries TRBV7-2 and TRBJ1-3; D gene ambiguous. CDR3 length: 14 residues. Between the trimmed V and J ends, which lost 5 bases and 7 bases, there was a span of 15 bases. Germline CDR1 is SGHTA and CDR2 is FQGNSA. The CDR3 protein is CASSMLVRRNTIYF. The DNA of the CDR3 is TGTGCCAGCAGCATGCTTGTCCGTCGGAACACCATATATTTT.

The chain employs TRBV5-1 and TRBJ2-1; D may correspond to TRBD1 or TRBD2 (5 bases each). The CDR3 contains 13 residues. Trimming removed 5 bases from V and 9 bases from J, with 15 bases in between. Germline V gene lookup returns CDR1 SGHRS and CDR2 YFSETQ. The CDR3 sequence is CASRPLGESEQFF. The CDR3 nucleotides read TGCGCCAGCAGACCGTTGGGGGAGAGTGAGCAGTTCTTC.

The chain links TRBV6-1 to TRBJ2-7; D unresolved. CDR1 is MNHNS and CDR2 is SASEGT in the germline V gene. The CDR3 runs to 13 residues. V was cut by 1 base and J by 3 bases, with 7 bases left in between. The CDR3, as DNA: TGTGCCAGCAGTGAAGACGGCGACTACGAGCAGTACTTC. As protein: CASSEDGDYEQYF.

This clonotype was detected only a few times. V is TRBV7-2 and J is TRBJ2-7; D could derive from TRBD1 or TRBD2 (5 bases each). Germline lookup yields CDR1 SGHTA and CDR2 FQGNSA. CDR3 length: 13 residues. Trimming removed 7 bases at V and 6 bases at J, with 16 bases between. The CDR3 nucleotides read TGTGCCAGCAAACTTAGGGAGACAGCCGAGCAGTACTTC. Translated, it gives CASKLRETAEQYF.

This clonotype showed up just a few times. V and J are TRBV7-8 and TRBJ2-5; 10 bases line up with TRBD2. After removal of 5 bases from V and 5 bases from J, the junction contained 8 bases not matched to a gene. This CDR3 contains 15 residues. CDR1 and CDR2 (germline): SGHVS, FQNEAQ. CDR3 region: CASSPLAGGLETQYF. In DNA form, the CDR3 reads TGTGCCAGCAGCCCCTTAGCGGGGGGCCTTGAGACCCAGTACTTC.

This clonotype occurred many times. The V call is TRBV20-1, the J call TRBJ2-3; D is unresolved. V lost 0 bases and J lost 7, with 8 bases in between. The CDR3 has 12 residues. CDR1 is DFQATT, CDR2 SNEGSKA, per germline (reference sequence). CDR3: CSARETPNTQYF. In DNA form, the CDR3 reads TGCAGTGCTAGAGAAACCCCTAATACGCAGTATTTT.

The table lists this clonotype with a few counts. This chain connects TRBV6-2 or TRBV6-3 to TRBJ2-1, with D possibly TRBD1 on 6 matching bases. The germline V gene has CDR1 MNHEY and CDR2 SVGEGT. This CDR3 has 13 residues. Between the trimmed V and J ends, which lost 2 bases and 10 bases, there was a span of 12 bases. The CDR3 loop is CASSYARGSEQFF. The DNA of the CDR3 is TGTGCCAGCAGTTACGCCAGGGGAAGCGAGCAGTTCTTC.

The genes are TRBV5-1 and TRBJ2-2, with D perhaps being TRBD1 or TRBD2 (5 bases each). Germline CDR1 SGHRS, CDR2 YFSETQ. Trimming cost V 1 base and J 5 bases, with 12 bases left between them. The CDR3 sequence is 15 residues long. The CDR3 is CASSLSAGRTGELFF. The CDR3 nucleotides read TGCGCCAGCAGCTTGTCAGCAGGGAGAACCGGGGAGCTGTTTTTT.

This clonotype came up a few times. The V call is TRBV5-1, the J call TRBJ1-1, with 8 bases matching TRBD1. The CDR3 extends over 15 amino acids. J was trimmed by 6 bases and V by 0 bases; bases with no gene match: 7. Germline V gene data show CDR1 as SGHRS and CDR2 as YFSETQ. This chain's CDR3 is CASSLAAGGSAEAFF. The DNA for the CDR3 is TGCGCCAGCAGCTTGGCCGCAGGGGGCAGCGCTGAAGCTTTCTTT.

This clonotype came up many times. The gene calls are TRBV3-1 and TRBJ2-7; TRBD1 might be the D (6 bases). The CDR3 totals 14 residues. Germline assignment: CDR1 LGHDT and CDR2 YNNKEL (reference sequence). The V end was cut by 1 base, the J end by 6 bases, with 13 bases between. CDR3 sequence: CASSQGFRGSEQYV. CDR3 coding DNA: TGTGCCAGCAGCCAAGGCTTCAGGGGTTCCGAGCAGTACGTC.

This clonotype was detected many times. One end of the junction fails to match germline, which may point to a read error. This chain connects TRBV7-7 to TRBJ2-7, with a tentative D call TRBD1 (6 bases). The CDR3 loop spans 13 amino acids. In germline, CDR1 is SSHAT, CDR2 FNYEAQ (reference sequence). In nucleotides, the CDR3 is TGTGCTAGCAGCTTCGGGACAACAGACGAGCAGTACTTC. It is translated as CASSFGTTDEQYF.

V usage is TRBV27 and J usage is TRBJ2-5; 9 positions agree with TRBD2. V shed 3 bases, J shed 4 bases, and the junction held 12 bases outside the gene matches. The V gene's germline CDR1 is MNHEY and CDR2 SMNVEV (reference sequence). There are 17 residues in the CDR3. The CDR3 region is CASSLSAGGPLGETQYF. In DNA form, the CDR3 reads TGTGCCAGCAGTTTGTCGGCGGGGGGGCCTTTAGGAGAGACCCAGTACTTC.

The rearrangement links TRBV28 to TRBJ1-2; 7 bases align to TRBD1. The CDR3 loop spans 12 amino acids. Germline V gene lookup returns CDR1 MDHEN and CDR2 SYDVKM. The junction had 4 bases not matched to a gene; V was cut back by 7 bases and J by 5 bases. CDR3 DNA: TGTGCCAGCACGGGACAGACTTATGGCTACACCTTC. This gives the protein CASTGQTYGYTF.

Notes on this clonotype: Mismatch with germline at one junction end may stem from a read error. The rearrangement joins TRBV5-5 to TRBJ1-1; D is ambiguous. This CDR3 contains 14 residues. The germline gives CDR1 SGHKS, CDR2 YYEKEE (reference sequence). CDR3 protein: CASSFSTSNSEAFF. The CDR3 DNA reads TGTGCCAGCAGCTTCTCGACTTCGAACAGTGAAGCTTTCTTT.

In this sample, this clonotype turned up many times. The chain has TRBV12-3 or TRBV12-4 and TRBJ2-2; TRBD1 might be the D (6 bases). CDR3 length: 14 residues. The V gene lost 4 bases and the J gene lost 6 bases, with 12 bases spanning the gap. The CDR3 bases are TGTGCCAGCAGTTCACAGGGTGAGGCCGGGGAGCTGTTTTTT. Protein product: CASSSQGEAGELFF.

The chain combines TRBV3-1 with TRBJ2-3; 9 nucleotides match TRBD2. V trimming: 5 bases; J trimming: 6 bases; junction bases outside the gene matches: 9. Looked up from germline, CDR1 is LGHDT and CDR2 is YNNKEL (reference sequence). The CDR3 has 15 amino acids. The CDR3 region has the DNA TGTGCCAGCAGCTCCTCGACTAGCGGCCACGATACGCAGTATTTT. This translates into CASSSSTSGHDTQYF.

This clonotype was picked up many times. J is TRBJ2-1 and V is TRBV5-1; D is unresolved. CDR3 size: 14 residues. Germline CDR1 is SGHRS and CDR2 is YFSETQ. V was trimmed by 4 bases and J by 6 bases, leaving 14 bases between them. CDR3 DNA: TGCGCCAGCAGCAATGGAGAACCCGGCAATGAGCAGTTCTTC. Its translation is CASSNGEPGNEQFF.

Sample share makes this clonotype medium-sized. The CDR3 nucleotides read TGTGCCAGCAGTTTACAGGCGTCCGGGGAGCTGTTTTTT. This translates into CASSLQASGELFF. The chain uses TRBV27 and TRBJ2-2; no clear D. The CDR3 consists of 13 residues. Trimming left V 2 bases short and J 6 bases short, with 7 bases between. Per the germline V gene, CDR1 is MNHEY and CDR2 is SMNVEV (reference sequence).

This sequence joins TRBV12-3 or TRBV12-4 and TRBJ2-6, with D maybe TRBD1 (6 bases). The CDR3 extends over 13 amino acids. Trimming removed 10 bases at V and 3 bases at J, with 10 bases between. This CDR3 reads CAIQGDGANVLTF. Written as DNA, the CDR3 is TGTGCCATACAGGGTGATGGGGCCAACGTCCTGACTTTC.

This clonotype was seen a handful of times. The chain couples TRBV4-2 to TRBJ2-7; 7 nucleotides line up with TRBD1. Germline CDR1 and CDR2: LGHNA and YNFKEQ. The CDR3 has 14 amino acids. Trimming at V came to 4 bases and at J to 2 bases, leaving 5 bases not matched to a gene. CDR3 protein: CASSPGTAAYEQYF. The CDR3 DNA is TGTGCCAGCAGCCCCGGGACAGCCGCCTACGAGCAGTACTTC.

J is TRBJ2-3 and V is TRBV12-3 or TRBV12-4; possibly TRBD1 or TRBD2 for D (5 bases each). V lost 5 bases, J lost 6 bases, and 18 bases lay in between. CDR3 length: 15 amino acids. CDR3 in amino acids: CASSPGHGAGDTQYF. The CDR3 nucleotides read TGTGCCAGCAGTCCCGGACATGGGGCGGGTGATACGCAGTATTTT.

This clonotype has more than one count but fewer than ten. This chain links TRBV5-5 with TRBJ2-3; 11 bases line up with TRBD2. This CDR3 is 18 amino acids long. The V gene end was trimmed by 1 base and the J gene end by 0 bases; junction bases not matched to a gene: 7. In germline, CDR1 is SGHKS, CDR2 YYEKEE (reference sequence). CDR3 residues: CASSLWLAGGSSTDTQYF. CDR3 bases: TGTGCCAGCAGCTTGTGGCTAGCGGGGGGTTCTAGCACAGATACGCAGTATTTT.

Details on this clonotype: It is unclear where the CDR3 begins or ends on the DNA, so no DNA is shown, and the CDR3 is as TCRdb lists it. The chain has TRBV7-2 and TRBJ2-1; the table's D call, TRBD1, was not checked against the DNA. The length of the CDR3 is 13 amino acids, counting both ends. The germline V gene encodes CDR1 SGHTA and CDR2 FQGNSA. CDR3 amino acids: CASSSDWGQGTFF.

V and J are TRBV2 and TRBJ2-7; 7 bases are shared with TRBD1. The junction had 5 bases not matched to a gene; V was cut back by 8 bases and J by 4 bases. This CDR3 spans 12 amino acids. Germline CDR1 is SNHLY and CDR2 is FYNNEI. DNA for the CDR3: TGTGCCAGCCAAGGGGACAGTTACGAGCAGTACGTC. Residues: CASQGDSYEQYV.